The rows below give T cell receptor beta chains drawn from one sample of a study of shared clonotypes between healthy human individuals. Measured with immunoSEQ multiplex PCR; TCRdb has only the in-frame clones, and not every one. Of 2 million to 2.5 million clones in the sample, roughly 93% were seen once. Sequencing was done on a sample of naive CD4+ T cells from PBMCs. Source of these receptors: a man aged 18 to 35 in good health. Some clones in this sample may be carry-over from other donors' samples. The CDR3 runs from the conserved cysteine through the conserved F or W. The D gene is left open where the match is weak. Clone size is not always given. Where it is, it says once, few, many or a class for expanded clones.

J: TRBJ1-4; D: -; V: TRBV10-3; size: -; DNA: TGTGCCATCAGTGAGACAAGGACAGAGCTGTTTTTT; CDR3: CAISETRTELFF
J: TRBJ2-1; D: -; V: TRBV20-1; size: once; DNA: TGCAGTGCTAGTCCAGTCAATGAGCAGTTCTTC; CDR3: CSASPVNEQFF
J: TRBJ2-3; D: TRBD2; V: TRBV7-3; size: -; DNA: TGTGCCAGCAGCTTAGTCAGCGGGAGGACAGATACGCAGTATTTT; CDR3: CASSLVSGRTDTQYF
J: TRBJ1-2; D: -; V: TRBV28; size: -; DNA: TGTGCCAGCAGTTTTACGGCCCCCTATGGCTACACCTTC; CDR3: CASSFTAPYGYTF
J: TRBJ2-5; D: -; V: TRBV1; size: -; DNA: TGCACCAGCAGCCAGGGACAGGGGGTGGGGGAGACCCAGTACTTC; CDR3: CTSSQGQGVGETQYF
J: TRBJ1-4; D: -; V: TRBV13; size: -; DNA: TGTGCCAGCAGCCCCGTGGGTGCAACTAATGAAAAACTGTTTTTT; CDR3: CASSPVGATNEKLFF
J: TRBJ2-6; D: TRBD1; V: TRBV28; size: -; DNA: TGTGCCATCGACCGGGACAGGCCTAGCTCTGGGGCCAACGTCCTGACTTTC; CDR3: CAIDRDRPSSGANVLTF
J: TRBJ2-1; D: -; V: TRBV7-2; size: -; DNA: TGTGCCAGCGGAGGAGGGAGGTCGGACAATGAGCAGTTCTTC; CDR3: CASGGGRSDNEQFF
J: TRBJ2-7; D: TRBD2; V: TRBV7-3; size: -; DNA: TGTGCCAGCAGCGACTTAGCGGGACACTCCTACGAGCAGTACTTC; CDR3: CASSDLAGHSYEQYF
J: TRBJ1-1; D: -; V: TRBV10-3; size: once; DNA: TGTGCCAGCGGGACACTGAACACTGAAGCTTTCTTT; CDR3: CASGTLNTEAFF
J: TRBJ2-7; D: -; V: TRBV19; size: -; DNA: TGTGCCAGTAGTATAGGGGGCGGTAGCTCCTACGAGCAGTACTTC; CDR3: CASSIGGGSSYEQYF
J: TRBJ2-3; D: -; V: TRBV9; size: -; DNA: TGTGCCAGCAGCGTAGGGGGGAGAGATACGCAGTATTTT; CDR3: CASSVGGRDTQYF
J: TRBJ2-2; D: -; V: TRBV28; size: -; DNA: TGTGCCAGCAGTTTCTTTGCGGGCTACCCCCCGGAGCTGTTTTTT; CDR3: CASSFFAGYPPELFF
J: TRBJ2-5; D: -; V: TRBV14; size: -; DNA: TGTGCCAGCAGCCAAGGGAGCGGGTACCAAGAGACCCAGTACTTC; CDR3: CASSQGSGYQETQYF
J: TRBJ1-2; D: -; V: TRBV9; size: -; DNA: TGTGCCAGCAGCTCCCCCGGGGCCCCTAGGGGCTACACCTTC; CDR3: CASSSPGAPRGYTF
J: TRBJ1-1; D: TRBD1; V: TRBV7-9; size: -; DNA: TGTGCCAGCAGCTCACAGGGGGGGACTGAAGCTTTCTTT; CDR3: CASSSQGGTEAFF
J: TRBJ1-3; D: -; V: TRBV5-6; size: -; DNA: TGTGCCAGCACCGGGACATCCAGCTCTGGAAACACCATATATTTT; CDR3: CASTGTSSSGNTIYF
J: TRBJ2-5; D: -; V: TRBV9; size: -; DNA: TGTGCCAGCAGCCCAAGGGGCCCGGAAGAGACCCAGTACTTC; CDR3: CASSPRGPEETQYF
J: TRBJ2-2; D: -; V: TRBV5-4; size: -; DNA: TGTGCCAGCAGCTTGGGCAGGGGGGGTGCCGGGGAGCTGTTTTTT; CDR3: CASSLGRGGAGELFF
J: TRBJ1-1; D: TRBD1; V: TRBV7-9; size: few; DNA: TGTGCCAGCAGCCCTCTACAGGGGGCTAGCGCTGAAGCTTTCTTT; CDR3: CASSPLQGASAEAFF
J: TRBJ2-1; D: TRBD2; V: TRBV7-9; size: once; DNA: TGTGCCAGCAGCTTATCTGGGCTAGCGGGAGATGAGCAGTTCTTC; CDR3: CASSLSGLAGDEQFF
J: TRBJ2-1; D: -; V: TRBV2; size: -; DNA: TGTGCCGGTAGACCCGCGGGCCGGGATGAGCAGTTCTTC; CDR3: CAGRPAGRDEQFF
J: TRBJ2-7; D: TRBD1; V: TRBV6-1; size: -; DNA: TGTGCCAGCGGGAGGGGACAGGGTTACGAGCAGTACTTC; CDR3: CASGRGQGYEQYF
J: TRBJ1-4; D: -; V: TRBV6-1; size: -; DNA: TGTGCCAGCAGTGGCCCCTCGACAGCAACTAATGAAAAACTGTTTTTT; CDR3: CASSGPSTATNEKLFF
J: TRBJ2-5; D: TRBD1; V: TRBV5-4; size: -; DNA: TGTGCCAGCAGCCACAGGGGTAGAGGAAGAGAGACCCAGTACTTC; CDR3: CASSHRGRGRETQYF
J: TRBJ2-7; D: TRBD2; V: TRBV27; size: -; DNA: TGTGCCAGCAGTTACTCGGGACTAGCTGAATACGAGCAGTACTTC; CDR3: CASSYSGLAEYEQYF
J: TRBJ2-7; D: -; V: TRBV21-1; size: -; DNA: TGTGCCAGCAGCAAAGACGGTATGCTTGGCCGGGCCTACGAGCAGTACTTC; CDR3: CASSKDGMLGRAYEQYF
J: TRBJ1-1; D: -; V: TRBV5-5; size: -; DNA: TGTGCCAGCAGCTTGGTGGGACACCGAATGAACACTGAAGCTTTCTTT; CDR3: CASSLVGHRMNTEAFF
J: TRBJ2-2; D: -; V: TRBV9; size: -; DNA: TGTGCCAGCAGCGTAGGGGGGAGCGGCACCGGGGAGCTGTTTTTT; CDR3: CASSVGGSGTGELFF
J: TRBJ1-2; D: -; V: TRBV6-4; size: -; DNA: TGTGCCAGCAGGCCCACCGCCTCTAGGGGCAACTATGGCTACACCTTC; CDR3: CASRPTASRGNYGYTF